This T cell receptor beta chain was recorded in a study of blood T cell repertoires in COVID-19. Across the study: Specimens from acute and convalescent COVID-19 originated in the United States, Italy and Spain.

The CDR3 is 16 residues long. Germline CDR1 is LNHDA and CDR2 is SQIVND (reference sequence). V lost 2 bases and J 0 bases, leaving 10 bases between the germline ends. Study processing details: Using reference gene primer amplification, nucleated cell counts were estimated. The method was immunoSEQ multiplex PCR; TCRdb's version includes in-frame clones alone and lacks a portion of them. The V and J calls and clone size were taken over from that table, and D and trimming were inferred from the DNA. The repertoire holds some 150,000 clones, 84% seen once, with 5.8% in the top ten. Self-reported history from a screening survey and questionnaire set each donor's cohort.

The receptor was isolated from a woman aged 50 to 60 who had been exposed to COVID-19. The chain carries TRBV19 and TRBJ2-2; D call uncertain. Sequences were obtained from PBMCs or T cells enriched from blood (not recorded which). CDR3 DNA sequence: TGTGCCAGTAGTATATCGGCAGCGACGAACACCGGGGAGCTGTTTTTT. It yields the protein CASSISAATNTGELFF.